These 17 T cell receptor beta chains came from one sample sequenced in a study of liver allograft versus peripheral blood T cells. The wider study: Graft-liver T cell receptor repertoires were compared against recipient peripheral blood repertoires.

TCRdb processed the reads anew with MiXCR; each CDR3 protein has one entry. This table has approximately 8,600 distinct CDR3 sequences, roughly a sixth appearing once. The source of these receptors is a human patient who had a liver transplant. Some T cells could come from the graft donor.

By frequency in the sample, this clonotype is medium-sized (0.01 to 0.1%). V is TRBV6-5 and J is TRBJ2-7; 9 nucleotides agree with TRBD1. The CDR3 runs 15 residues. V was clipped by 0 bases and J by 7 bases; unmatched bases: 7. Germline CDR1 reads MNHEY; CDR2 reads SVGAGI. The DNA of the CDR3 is TGTGCCAGCAGTTACTCGGGGACAGGGATGAGGGAGCAGTACTTC. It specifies CASSYSGTGMREQYF.

This CDR3 reads CAWGQGGQPQHF. DNA for the CDR3: TGTGCCTGGGGACAGGGCGGACAGCCCCAGCATTTT. V gene TRBV30 combines with J gene TRBJ1-5; 8 bases fit TRBD1. The germline V gene has CDR1 GTSNPN and CDR2 SVGIG (reference sequence). The CDR3 extends over 12 amino acids. V was pared by 5 bases and J by 7 bases, with 4 bases of the junction left unmatched.

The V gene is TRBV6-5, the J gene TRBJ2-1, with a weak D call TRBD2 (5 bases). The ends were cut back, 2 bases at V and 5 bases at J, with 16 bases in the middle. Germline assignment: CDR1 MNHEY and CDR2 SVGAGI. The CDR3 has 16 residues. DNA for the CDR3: TGTGCCAGCAGTTACGGAGGCCCCAACCTTCACAATGAGCAGTTCTTC. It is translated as CASSYGGPNLHNEQFF.

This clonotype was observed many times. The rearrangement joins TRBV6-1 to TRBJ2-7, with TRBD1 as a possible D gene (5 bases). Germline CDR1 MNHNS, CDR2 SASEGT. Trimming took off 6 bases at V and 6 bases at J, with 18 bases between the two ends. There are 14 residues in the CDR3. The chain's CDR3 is CASSALITGAEQYF. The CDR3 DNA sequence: TGTGCCAGCAGCGCCCTGATTACAGGTGCCGAGCAGTACTTC.

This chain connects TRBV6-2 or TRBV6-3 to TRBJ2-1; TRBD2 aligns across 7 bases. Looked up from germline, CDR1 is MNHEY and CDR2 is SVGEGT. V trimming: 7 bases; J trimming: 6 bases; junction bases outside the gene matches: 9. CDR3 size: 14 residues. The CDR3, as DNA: TGTGCCAGCACTCTCGGGACTACAACCAATGAGCAGTTCTTC. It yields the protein CASTLGTTTNEQFF.

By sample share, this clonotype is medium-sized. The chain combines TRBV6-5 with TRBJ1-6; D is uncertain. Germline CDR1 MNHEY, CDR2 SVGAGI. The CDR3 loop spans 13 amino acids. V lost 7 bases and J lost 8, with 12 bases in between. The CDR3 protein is CASNRGSDSPLHF. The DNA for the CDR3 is TGTGCCAGCAACCGGGGTTCGGATTCACCCCTCCACTTT.

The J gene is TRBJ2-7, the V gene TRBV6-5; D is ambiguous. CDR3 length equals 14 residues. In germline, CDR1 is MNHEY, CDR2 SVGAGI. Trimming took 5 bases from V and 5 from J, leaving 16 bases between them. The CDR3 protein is CASSPRRSTNEQYF. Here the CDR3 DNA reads TGTGCCAGCAGTCCAAGACGATCTACTAACGAGCAGTACTTC.

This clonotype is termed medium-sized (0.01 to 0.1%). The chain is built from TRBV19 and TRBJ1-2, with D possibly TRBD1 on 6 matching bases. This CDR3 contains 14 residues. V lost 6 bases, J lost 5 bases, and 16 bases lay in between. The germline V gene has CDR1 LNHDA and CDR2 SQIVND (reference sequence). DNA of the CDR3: TGTGCCAGTAGGAGGGCAGGGACATCGTATGGCTACACCTTC. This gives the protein CASRRAGTSYGYTF.

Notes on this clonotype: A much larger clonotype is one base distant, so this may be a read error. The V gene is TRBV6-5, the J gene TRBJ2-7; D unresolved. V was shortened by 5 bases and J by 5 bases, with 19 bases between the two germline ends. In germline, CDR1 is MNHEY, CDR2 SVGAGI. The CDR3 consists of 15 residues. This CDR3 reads CASSESTQTGDEQYF. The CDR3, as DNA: TGTGCCAGCAGTGAGTCAACTCAGACGGGCGACGAGCAGTACTTC.

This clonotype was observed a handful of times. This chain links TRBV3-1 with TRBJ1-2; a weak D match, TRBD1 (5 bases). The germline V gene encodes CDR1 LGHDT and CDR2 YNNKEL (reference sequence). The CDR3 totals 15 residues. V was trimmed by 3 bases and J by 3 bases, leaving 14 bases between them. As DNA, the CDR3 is TGTGCCAGCAGCCATTGGGGACGGAAGGACTATGGCTACACCTTC. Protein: CASSHWGRKDYGYTF.

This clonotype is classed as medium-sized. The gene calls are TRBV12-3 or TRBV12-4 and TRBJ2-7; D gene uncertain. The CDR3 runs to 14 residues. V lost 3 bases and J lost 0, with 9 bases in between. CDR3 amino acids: CASSFATASYEQYF. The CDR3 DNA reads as TGTGCCAGCAGTTTTGCGACGGCCTCCTACGAGCAGTACTTC.

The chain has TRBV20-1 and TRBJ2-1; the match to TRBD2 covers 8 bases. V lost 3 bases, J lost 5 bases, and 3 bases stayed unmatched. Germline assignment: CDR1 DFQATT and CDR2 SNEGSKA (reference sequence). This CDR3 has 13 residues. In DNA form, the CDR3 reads TGCAGTGCTAGCGGGGGGGCGGACAATGAGCAGTTCTTC. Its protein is CSASGGADNEQFF.

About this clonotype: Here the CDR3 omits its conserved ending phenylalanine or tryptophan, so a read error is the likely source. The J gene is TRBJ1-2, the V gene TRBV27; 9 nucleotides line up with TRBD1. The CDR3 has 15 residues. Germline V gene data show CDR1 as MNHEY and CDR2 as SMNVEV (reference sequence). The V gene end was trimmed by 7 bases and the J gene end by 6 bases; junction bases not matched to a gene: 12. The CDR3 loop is CASKSPGQGRDGYTL. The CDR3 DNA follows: TGTGCCAGCAAATCTCCGGGACAGGGCCGGGATGGCTACACCTTA.

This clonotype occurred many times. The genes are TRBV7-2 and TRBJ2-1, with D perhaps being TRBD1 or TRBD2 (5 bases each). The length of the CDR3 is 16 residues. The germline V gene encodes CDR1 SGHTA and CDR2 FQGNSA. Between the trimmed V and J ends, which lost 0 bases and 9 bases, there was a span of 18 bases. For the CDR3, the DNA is TGTGCCAGCAGCTTAGCGCTTGGGGCACTCCGGGGTGAGCAGTTCTTC. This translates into CASSLALGALRGEQFF.

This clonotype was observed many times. CDR3 in amino acids: CASSSGTPGTNGYTF. CDR3 in DNA: TGTGCCAGCAGCTCCGGGACGCCTGGGACGAATGGCTACACCTTC. This chain connects TRBV5-4 to TRBJ1-2; a weak D match, TRBD1 (5 bases). The germline V and J ends were trimmed by 3 bases and 6 bases, with 18 bases remaining between them. The germline V gene has CDR1 SGHNT and CDR2 YYREEE (reference sequence). The CDR3 covers 15 residues. The full variable domain, with the rest looked up from reference TRBV5-4 and TRBJ1-2, is ETGVTQSPTHLIKTRGQQVTLRCSSQSGHNTVSWYQQALGQGPQFIFQYYREEENGRGNFPPRFSGLQFPNYSSELNVNALELDDSALYLCASSSGTPGTNGYTFGSGTRLTVV.

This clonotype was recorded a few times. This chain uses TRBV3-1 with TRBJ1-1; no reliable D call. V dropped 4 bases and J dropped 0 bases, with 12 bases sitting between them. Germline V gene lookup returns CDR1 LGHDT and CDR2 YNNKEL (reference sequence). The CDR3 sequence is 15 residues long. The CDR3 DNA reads TGTGCCAGCAGCCCTCCCGAGAGGATGAACACTGAAGCTTTCTTT. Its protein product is CASSPPERMNTEAFF.

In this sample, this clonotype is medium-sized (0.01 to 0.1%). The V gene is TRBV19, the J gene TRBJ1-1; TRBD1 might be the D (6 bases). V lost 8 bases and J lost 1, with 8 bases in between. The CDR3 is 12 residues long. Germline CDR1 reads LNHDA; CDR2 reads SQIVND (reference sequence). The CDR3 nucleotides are TGTGCCAGTGGACAGAGGAACACTGAAGCTTTCTTT. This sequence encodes CASGQRNTEAFF.